This TCR beta chain was retrieved from a study of blood T cell repertoires in COVID-19. Study-wide background: Nucleic acid was either cDNA or gDNA, and it came from T cells, B-cell-depleted T cells, or PBMCs.

The CDR3 runs 16 residues. Germline V CDR1 and CDR2: SGHRS, YFSETQ. V dropped 6 bases and J dropped 3; count of bases not matched to a gene: 7. Original methodology: Reference gene primer amplification gave nucleated cell count estimates. The repertoire was sequenced with immunoSEQ multiplex PCR; TCRdb's copy has only in-frame clones and lacks some. V, J and clone size reflect that table, while D and trimming were determined from the DNA. The table has about 200,000 clones, 75% to 85% seen once; the top ten hold about 11%. Membership in each cohort depended on participant-reported clinical history. Cohort 3 donors counted as recovered after two negative PCRs, clearance, or resolved symptoms.

The V and J genes are TRBV5-1 and TRBJ2-2, with TRBD2 matching over 11 bases. Sequenced: PBMCs or T cells enriched from blood (not recorded which). The clonotype comes from a middle-aged man who had recovered from COVID-19. CDR3 nucleotides: TGCGCCAGCAACCTACTAGCGGGAGTACACACCGGGGAGCTGTTTTTT. As protein: CASNLLAGVHTGELFF. The full variable domain, with the rest looked up from reference TRBV5-1 and TRBJ2-2, is KAGVTQTPRYLIKTRGQQVTLSCSPISGHRSVSWYQQTPGQGLQFLFEYFSETQRNKGNFPGRFSGRQFSNSRSEMNVSTLELGDSALYLCASNLLAGVHTGELFFGEGSRLTVL.